This paragraph reports one TCR beta chain. The antigen is undetermined. The PCR contained 60 Vbeta and 13 Jbeta primers. The table came from immunoSEQ multiplex PCR; TCRdb's copy has only in-frame clones and leaves some out. The sample lists roughly 100,000 clones, 81% occurring once. The sample belongs to a study of cytomegalovirus exposure and HLA in healthy donors. Study-wide results and caveats: In vitro work confirmed that three CMV-associated chains recognize CMV antigens.

Germline CDR1 is SGHAT and CDR2 is FQDESV (reference sequence). CDR3 length: 15 residues. V lost 5 bases, J lost 0 bases, and 11 bases lay in between. The source material was PBMCs. The chain is built from TRBV11-1 and TRBJ2-1, with a weak D call TRBD2 (5 bases). The clonotype was recovered from a man aged 35-49 years in good health and CMV-seropositive. The CDR3 coding sequence is TGTGCCAGCAGCCGATTACGGGGCTCCTACAATGAGCAGTTCTTC. Translated: CASSRLRGSYNEQFF. The whole variable domain, remainder taken from reference TRBV11-1 and TRBJ2-1, is EAEVAQSPRYKITEKSQAVAFWCDPISGHATLYWYRQILGQGPELLVQFQDESVVDDSQLPKDRFSAERLKGVDSTLKIQPAELGDSAMYLCASSRLRGSYNEQFFGPGTRLTVL.